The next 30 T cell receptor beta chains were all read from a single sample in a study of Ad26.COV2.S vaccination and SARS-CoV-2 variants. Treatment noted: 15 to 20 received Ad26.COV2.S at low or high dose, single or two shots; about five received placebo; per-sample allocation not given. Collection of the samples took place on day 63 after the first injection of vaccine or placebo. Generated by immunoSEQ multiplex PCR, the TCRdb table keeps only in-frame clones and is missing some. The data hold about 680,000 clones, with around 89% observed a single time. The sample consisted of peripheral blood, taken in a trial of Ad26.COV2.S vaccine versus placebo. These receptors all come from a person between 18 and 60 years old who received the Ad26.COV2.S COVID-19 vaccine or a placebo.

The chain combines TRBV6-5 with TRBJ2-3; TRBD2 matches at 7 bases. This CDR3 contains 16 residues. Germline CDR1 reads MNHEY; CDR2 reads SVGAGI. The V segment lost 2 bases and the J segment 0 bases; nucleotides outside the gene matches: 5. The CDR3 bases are TGTGCCAGCAGTTACCCGAGCGGGACTAGCACAGATACGCAGTATTTT. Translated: CASSYPSGTSTDTQYF.

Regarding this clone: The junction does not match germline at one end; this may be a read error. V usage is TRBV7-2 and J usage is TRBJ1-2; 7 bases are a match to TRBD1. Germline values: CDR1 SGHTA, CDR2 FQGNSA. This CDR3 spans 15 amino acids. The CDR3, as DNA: TGTGCCAGCAGCCCACCGGGTCTTCAGGAGGGGGCAATATTCTTC. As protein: CASSPPGLQEGAIFF.

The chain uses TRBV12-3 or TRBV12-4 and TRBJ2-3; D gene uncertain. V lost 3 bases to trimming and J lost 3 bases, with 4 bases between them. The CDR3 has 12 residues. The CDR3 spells CASSFRTDTQYF. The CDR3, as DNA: TGTGCCAGCAGTTTTAGGACAGATACGCAGTATTTT.

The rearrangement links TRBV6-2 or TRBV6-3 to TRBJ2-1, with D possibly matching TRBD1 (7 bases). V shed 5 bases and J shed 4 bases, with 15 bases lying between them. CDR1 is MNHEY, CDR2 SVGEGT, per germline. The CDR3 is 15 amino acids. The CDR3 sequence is CASSDDREVYNEQFF. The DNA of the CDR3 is TGTGCCAGCAGTGACGACAGGGAGGTTTACAATGAGCAGTTCTTC.

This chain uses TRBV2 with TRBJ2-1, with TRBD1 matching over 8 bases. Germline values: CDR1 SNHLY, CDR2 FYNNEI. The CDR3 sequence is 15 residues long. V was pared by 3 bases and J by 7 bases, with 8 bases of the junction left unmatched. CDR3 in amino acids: CASSDERQGQNEQFF. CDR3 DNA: TGTGCCAGCAGTGACGAGCGACAGGGGCAGAATGAGCAGTTCTTC.

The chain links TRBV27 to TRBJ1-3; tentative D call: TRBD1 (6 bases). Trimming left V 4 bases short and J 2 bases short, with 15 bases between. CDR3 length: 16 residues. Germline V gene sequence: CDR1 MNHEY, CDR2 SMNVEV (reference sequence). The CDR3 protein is CASSSRQALTGNTIYF. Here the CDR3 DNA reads TGTGCCAGCAGTTCCCGACAGGCTCTAACTGGAAACACCATATATTTT.

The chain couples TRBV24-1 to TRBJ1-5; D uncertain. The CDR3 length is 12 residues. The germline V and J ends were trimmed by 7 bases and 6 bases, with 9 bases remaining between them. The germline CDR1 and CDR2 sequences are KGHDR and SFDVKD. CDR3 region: CATSSTGQPQHF. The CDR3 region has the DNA TGTGCCACCAGCTCAACGGGTCAGCCCCAGCATTTT.

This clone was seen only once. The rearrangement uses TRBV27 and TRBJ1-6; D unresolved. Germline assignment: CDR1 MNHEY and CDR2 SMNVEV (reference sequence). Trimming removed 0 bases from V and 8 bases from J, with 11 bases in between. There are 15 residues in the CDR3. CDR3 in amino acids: CASSLSAGSYSPLHF. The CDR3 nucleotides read TGTGCCAGCAGTTTATCGGCCGGTTCTTATTCACCCCTCCACTTT.

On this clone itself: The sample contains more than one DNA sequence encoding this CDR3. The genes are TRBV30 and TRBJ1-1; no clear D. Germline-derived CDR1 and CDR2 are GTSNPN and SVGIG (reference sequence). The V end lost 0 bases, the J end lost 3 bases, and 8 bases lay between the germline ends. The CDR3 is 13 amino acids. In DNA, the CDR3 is TGTGCCTGGAGTGTTAGGGTGGACACTGAAGCTTTCTTT. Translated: CAWSVRVDTEAFF.

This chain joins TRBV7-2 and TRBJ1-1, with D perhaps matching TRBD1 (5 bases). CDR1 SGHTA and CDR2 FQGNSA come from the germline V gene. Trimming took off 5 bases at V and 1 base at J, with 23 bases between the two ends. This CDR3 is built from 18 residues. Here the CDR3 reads CASSHTEGRARGNTEAFF. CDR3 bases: TGTGCCAGCAGCCACACCGAGGGCAGGGCACGGGGGAACACTGAAGCTTTCTTT.

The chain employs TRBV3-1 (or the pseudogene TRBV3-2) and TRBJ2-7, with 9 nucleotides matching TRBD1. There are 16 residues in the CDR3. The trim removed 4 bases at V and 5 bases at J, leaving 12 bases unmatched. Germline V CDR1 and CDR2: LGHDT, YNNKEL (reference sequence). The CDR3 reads CASSLPAGTGFHEQYF. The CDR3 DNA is TGTGCCAGCAGCCTACCGGCCGGGACAGGGTTTCACGAGCAGTACTTC.

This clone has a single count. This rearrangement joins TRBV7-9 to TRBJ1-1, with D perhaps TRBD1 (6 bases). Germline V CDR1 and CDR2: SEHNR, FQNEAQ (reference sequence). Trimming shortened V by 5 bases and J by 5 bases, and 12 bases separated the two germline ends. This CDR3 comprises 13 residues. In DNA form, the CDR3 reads TGTGCCAGCAGCCCACAGGGAAGGACTGAAGCTTTCTTT. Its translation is CASSPQGRTEAFF.

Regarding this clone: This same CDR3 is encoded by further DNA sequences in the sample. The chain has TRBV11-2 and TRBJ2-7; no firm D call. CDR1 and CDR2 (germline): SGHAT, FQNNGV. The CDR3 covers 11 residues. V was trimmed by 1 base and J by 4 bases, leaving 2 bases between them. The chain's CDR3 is CASSLAYEQYF. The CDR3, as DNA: TGTGCCAGCAGCTTAGCATACGAGCAGTACTTC.

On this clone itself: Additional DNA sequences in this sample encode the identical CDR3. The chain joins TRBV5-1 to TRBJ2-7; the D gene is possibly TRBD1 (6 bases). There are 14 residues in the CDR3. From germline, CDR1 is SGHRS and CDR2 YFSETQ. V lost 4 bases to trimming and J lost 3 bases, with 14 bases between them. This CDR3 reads CASSLGGDNYEQYF. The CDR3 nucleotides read TGCGCCAGCAGCCTGGGTGGGGACAACTACGAGCAGTACTTC.

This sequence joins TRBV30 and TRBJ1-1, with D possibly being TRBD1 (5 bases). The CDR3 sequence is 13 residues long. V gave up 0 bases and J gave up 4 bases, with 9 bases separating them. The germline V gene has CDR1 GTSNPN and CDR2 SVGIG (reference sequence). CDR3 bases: TGTGCCTGGAGTGTACAGGCTGGCACTGAAGCTTTCTTT. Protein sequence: CAWSVQAGTEAFF.

In nucleotides, the CDR3 is TGTGCCAGCAGCTGGGGGGGGACTAATGAAAAACTGTTTTTT. Protein sequence: CASSWGGTNEKLFF. This chain connects TRBV7-2 to TRBJ1-4, with D possibly matching TRBD1 (5 bases). Trimming pared 4 bases from V and 2 bases from J, leaving 8 bases between. CDR1 SGHTA and CDR2 FQGNSA come from the germline V gene. The CDR3 is made up of 14 amino acids.

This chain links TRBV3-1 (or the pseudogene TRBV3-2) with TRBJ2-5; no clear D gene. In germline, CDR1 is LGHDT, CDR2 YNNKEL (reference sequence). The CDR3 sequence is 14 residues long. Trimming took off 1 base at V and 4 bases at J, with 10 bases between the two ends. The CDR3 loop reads CASSQASVAETQYF. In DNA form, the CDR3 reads TGTGCCAGCAGCCAAGCGTCTGTCGCAGAGACCCAGTACTTC.

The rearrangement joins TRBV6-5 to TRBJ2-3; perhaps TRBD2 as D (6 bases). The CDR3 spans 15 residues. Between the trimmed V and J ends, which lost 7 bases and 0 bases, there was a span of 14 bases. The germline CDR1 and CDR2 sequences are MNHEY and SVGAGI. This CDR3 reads CASKQSGTSTDTQYF. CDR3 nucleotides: TGTGCCAGCAAACAATCTGGGACTAGCACAGATACGCAGTATTTT.

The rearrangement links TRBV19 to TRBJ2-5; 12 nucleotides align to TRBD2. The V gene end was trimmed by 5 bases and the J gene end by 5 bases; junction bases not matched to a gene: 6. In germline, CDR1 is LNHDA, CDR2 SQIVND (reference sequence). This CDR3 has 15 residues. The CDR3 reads CASSLRLAGGETQYF. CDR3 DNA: TGTGCCAGTAGTCTCCGCCTAGCGGGAGGGGAGACCCAGTACTTC.

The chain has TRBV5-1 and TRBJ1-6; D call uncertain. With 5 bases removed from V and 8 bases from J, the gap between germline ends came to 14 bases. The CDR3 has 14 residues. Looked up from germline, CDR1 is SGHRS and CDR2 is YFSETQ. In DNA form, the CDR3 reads TGCGCCAGCAGTCTAGGGCGGCTGGATTCACCCCTCCACTTT. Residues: CASSLGRLDSPLHF.

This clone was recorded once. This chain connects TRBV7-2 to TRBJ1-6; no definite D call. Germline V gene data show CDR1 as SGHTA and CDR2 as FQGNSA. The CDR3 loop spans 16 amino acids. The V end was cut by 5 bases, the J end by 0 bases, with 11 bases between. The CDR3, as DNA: TGTGCCAGCAGCCCCAATTTTAGCTCCTATAATTCACCCCTCCACTTT. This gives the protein CASSPNFSSYNSPLHF.

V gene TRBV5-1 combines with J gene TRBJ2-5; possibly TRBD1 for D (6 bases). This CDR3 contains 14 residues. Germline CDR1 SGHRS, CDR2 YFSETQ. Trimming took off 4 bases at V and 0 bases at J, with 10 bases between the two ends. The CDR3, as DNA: TGCGCCAGCAGCCTTGGGGACAACCAAGAGACCCAGTACTTC. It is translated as CASSLGDNQETQYF.

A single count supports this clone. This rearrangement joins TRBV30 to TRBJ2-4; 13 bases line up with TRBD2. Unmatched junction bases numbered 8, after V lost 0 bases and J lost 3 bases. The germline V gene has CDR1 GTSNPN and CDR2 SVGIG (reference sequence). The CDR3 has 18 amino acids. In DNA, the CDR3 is TGTGCCTGGAGTGTCCCTGCCACTAGCGGGAGGGACAAAAACATTCAGTACTTC. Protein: CAWSVPATSGRDKNIQYF.

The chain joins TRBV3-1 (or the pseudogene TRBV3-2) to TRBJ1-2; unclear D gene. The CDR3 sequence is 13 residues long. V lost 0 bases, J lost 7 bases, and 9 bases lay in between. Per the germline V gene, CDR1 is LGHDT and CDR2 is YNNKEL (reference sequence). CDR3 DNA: TGTGCCAGCAGCCAAGACAGAACCCCTGGCTACACCTTC. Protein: CASSQDRTPGYTF.

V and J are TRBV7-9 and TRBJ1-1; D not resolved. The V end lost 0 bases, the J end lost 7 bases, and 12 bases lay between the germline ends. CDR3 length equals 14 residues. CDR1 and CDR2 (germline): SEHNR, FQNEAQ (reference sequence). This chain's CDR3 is CASSLALVDVEAFF. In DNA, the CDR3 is TGTGCCAGCAGCTTAGCGCTGGTCGACGTTGAAGCTTTCTTT.

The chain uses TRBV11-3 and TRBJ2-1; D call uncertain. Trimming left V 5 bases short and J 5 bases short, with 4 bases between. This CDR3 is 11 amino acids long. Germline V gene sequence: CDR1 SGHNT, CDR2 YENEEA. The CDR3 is CASSQNNEQFF. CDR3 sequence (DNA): TGTGCCAGCAGCCAGAACAATGAGCAGTTCTTC.

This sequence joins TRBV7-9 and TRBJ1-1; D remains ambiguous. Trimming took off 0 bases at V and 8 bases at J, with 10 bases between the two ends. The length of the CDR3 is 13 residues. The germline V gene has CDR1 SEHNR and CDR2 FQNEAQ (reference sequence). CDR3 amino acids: CASSLASGSEAFF. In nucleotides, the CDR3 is TGTGCCAGCAGCTTAGCTTCGGGGTCAGAAGCTTTCTTT.

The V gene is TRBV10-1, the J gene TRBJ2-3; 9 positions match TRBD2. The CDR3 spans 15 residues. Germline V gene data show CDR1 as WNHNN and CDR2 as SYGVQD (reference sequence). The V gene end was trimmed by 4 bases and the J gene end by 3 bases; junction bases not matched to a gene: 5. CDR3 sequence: CASSGSGRTTDTQYF. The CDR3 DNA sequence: TGCGCCAGCAGTGGGAGCGGGAGGACAACAGATACGCAGTATTTT.

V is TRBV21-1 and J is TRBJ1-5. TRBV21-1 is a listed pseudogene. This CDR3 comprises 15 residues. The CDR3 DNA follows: TGTGCCAGCAGCAGAGAGGGGCATAGCAATCAGCCCCAGCATTTT. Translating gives CASSREGHSNQPQHF.

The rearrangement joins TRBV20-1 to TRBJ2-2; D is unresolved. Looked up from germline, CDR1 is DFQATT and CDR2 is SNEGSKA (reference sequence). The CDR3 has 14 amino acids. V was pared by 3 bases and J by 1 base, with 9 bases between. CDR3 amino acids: CSASPGQNTGELFF. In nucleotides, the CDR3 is TGCAGTGCTAGTCCGGGTCAGAACACCGGGGAGCTGTTTTTT.